The clone carrying this T cell receptor (beta chain) was seen a handful of times. In Seattle, patients joined the study during active infection and were tracked longitudinally. This record comes from a study of blood T cell repertoires in COVID-19. Study details: Samples came from the United States, Italy and Spain, spanning acute and convalescent COVID-19. PBMCs, B-cell-depleted T cells, or T cells provided the cDNA or gDNA that made up the material.

There are 17 residues in the CDR3. Germline V gene data show CDR1 as LGHNA and CDR2 as YNFKEQ. With 1 base clipped from V and 4 bases from J, the junction kept 12 bases outside the gene matches. Method: immunoSEQ multiplex PCR; TCRdb's copy keeps in-frame clones and lacks some. The sample lists around 310,000 clones, approximately 90% occurring once. The receptor was isolated from a woman aged 30 to 39 with COVID-19, enrolled during active disease. Source material: peripheral blood. The V call is TRBV4-2, the J call TRBJ2-7, with 8 bases identical to TRBD2. DNA of the CDR3: TGTGCCAGCAGCCAAGGGGACGGGAGGGCCTTAGGATACGAGCAGTACTTC. This encodes CASSQGDGRALGYEQYF.